This passage covers 5 T cell receptor beta chains from one sample sequenced in a study of blood T cell repertoires in COVID-19. Profiling relied on immunoSEQ multiplex PCR, and the TCRdb table lists in-frame clones only, not all of them. The repertoire holds over 250,000 clones, 75% to 90% seen once, with roughly 2.3% in the top ten. The sample taken for sequencing was PBMCs or T cells enriched from blood (not recorded which). Every receptor here comes from a woman between 18 and 29 years old who had recovered from COVID-19.

The chain uses TRBV6-5 and TRBJ1-1, with 8 bases identical to TRBD1. Germline V gene lookup returns CDR1 MNHEY and CDR2 SVGAGI. The CDR3 is made up of 14 amino acids. V gave up 5 bases and J gave up 7 bases; unmatched junction bases: 9. The DNA for the CDR3 is TGTGCCAGCAGTACGCCCGGGACAGGAGATGAAGCTTTCTTT. Its protein product is CASSTPGTGDEAFF.

The rearrangement joins TRBV11-3 to TRBJ2-4, with a possible D match to TRBD1 (6 bases). The germline V and J ends were trimmed by 3 bases and 0 bases, with 15 bases remaining between them. Germline values: CDR1 SGHNT, CDR2 YENEEA. The CDR3 has 17 residues. The CDR3 DNA reads as TGTGCCAGCAGCTTCGAGGACAGTTGGATAGCCAAAAACATTCAGTACTTC. Residues: CASSFEDSWIAKNIQYF.

Here the CDR3 DNA reads TGTGCCAGCAGCTCGGCTAGCGGGGGAGTTACTCGTTCAGATACGCAGTATTTT. This gives the protein CASSSASGGVTRSDTQYF. The chain combines TRBV5-8 with TRBJ2-3; 10 positions match TRBD2. Germline-derived CDR1 and CDR2 are SGHTS and YDEGEE. With 3 bases clipped from V and 4 bases from J, the junction kept 14 bases outside the gene matches. The CDR3 spans 18 residues.

J is TRBJ2-2 and V is TRBV28, with TRBD1 matching over 7 bases. V was clipped by 3 bases and J by 5 bases; unmatched bases: 6. CDR3 size: 15 residues. Germline CDR1 MDHEN, CDR2 SYDVKM. CDR3 region: CASSFEGARTGELFF. The CDR3 DNA reads as TGTGCCAGCAGTTTTGAGGGGGCAAGAACCGGGGAGCTGTTTTTT.

This chain connects TRBV15 to TRBJ1-1; D gene uncertain. Germline CDR1 and CDR2: LNHNV and YYDKDF (reference sequence). V dropped 5 bases and J dropped 5 bases, with 12 bases sitting between them. The CDR3 is made up of 13 amino acids. CDR3 residues: CATSREGRTEAFF. The CDR3 DNA follows: TGTGCCACCAGCCGTGAAGGCAGGACTGAAGCTTTCTTT.